This T cell receptor (beta chain) was retrieved from a study of blood T cell repertoires in COVID-19. Across the whole study: Nucleic acid was either cDNA or gDNA, and it came from T cells, B-cell-depleted T cells, or PBMCs.

Original handling: Reference gene primer amplification gave estimated nucleated cell counts. Profiling relied on immunoSEQ multiplex PCR, and the TCRdb table lists in-frame clones only, not all of them. V, J and clone size reflect that table, while D and trimming were determined from the DNA. The table records approximately 150,000 clones, about 86% of them present only once. V dropped 4 bases and J dropped 2 bases, with 9 bases sitting between them. Germline CDR1 reads MNHNY; CDR2 reads SVGAGI (reference sequence). This CDR3 comprises 13 residues. The chain couples TRBV6-6 to TRBJ2-7; the D gene is possibly TRBD2 (5 bases). The sequence was collected from an older woman with acute or convalescent COVID-19. The sequenced sample was peripheral blood. The CDR3, as DNA: TGTGCCAGCAGTTCCGGGCGGGCCTACGAGCAGTACTTC. Protein product: CASSSGRAYEQYF.